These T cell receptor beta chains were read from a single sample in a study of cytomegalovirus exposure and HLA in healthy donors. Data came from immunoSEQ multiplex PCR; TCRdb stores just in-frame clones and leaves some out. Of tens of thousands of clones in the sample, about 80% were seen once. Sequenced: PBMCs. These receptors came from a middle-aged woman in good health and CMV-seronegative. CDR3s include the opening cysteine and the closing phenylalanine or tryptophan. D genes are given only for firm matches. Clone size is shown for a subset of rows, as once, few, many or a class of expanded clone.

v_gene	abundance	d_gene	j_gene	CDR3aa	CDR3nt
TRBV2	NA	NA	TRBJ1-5	CASSERAGDSNQPQHF	TGTGCCAGCAGTGAACGGGCAGGGGATAGCAATCAGCCCCAGCATTTT
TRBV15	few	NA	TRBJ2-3	CATSREGREIDTQYF	TGTGCCACCAGCAGAGAGGGCAGGGAAATCGATACGCAGTATTTT
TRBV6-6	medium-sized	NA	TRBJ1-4	CASSYRTAQDEKLFF	TGTGCCAGCAGTTACCGGACAGCTCAGGATGAAAAACTGTTTTTT
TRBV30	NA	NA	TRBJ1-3	CAWRLWGGSASF	TGTGCCTGGAGGCTCTGGGGGGGTTCCGCGAGTTTT
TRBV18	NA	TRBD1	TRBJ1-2	CASSRDNRGPYGYTF	TGTGCCAGCTCGCGCGATAACAGGGGGCCCTATGGCTACACCTTC
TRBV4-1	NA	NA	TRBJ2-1	CASSQDQGTNEQFF	TGCGCCAGCAGCCAAGATCAGGGAACCAATGAGCAGTTCTTC
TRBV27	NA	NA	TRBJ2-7	CASSPKGGPMISYEQYF	TGTGCCAGCAGCCCTAAAGGGGGACCCATGATCTCCTACGAGCAGTACTTC
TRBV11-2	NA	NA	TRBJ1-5	CASSLIGNQPQHF	TGTGCCAGCAGCTTAATCGGCAATCAGCCCCAGCATTTT
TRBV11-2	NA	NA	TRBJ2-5	CASTSLGLEETQYF	TGTGCCAGCACGTCACTAGGCCTGGAGGAGACCCAGTACTTC
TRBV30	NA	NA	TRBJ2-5	CAWGAGASRTQYF	TGTGCCTGGGGGGCAGGGGCATCGAGGACCCAGTACTTC
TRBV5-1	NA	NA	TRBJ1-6	CASSLDRNDSPLHF	TGCGCCAGCAGCTTAGACAGAAATGATTCACCCCTCCACTTT
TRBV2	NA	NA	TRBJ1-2	CASRYRAGYTF	TGTGCCAGCAGATACAGGGCGGGCTACACCTTC
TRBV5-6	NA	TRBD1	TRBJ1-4	CASSLKGAGEKLFF	TGTGCCAGCAGCTTGAAGGGGGCTGGGGAAAAACTGTTTTTT
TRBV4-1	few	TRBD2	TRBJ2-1	CASSQESGSSYNEQFF	TGCGCCAGCAGCCAAGAGAGCGGGAGCTCCTACAATGAGCAGTTCTTC
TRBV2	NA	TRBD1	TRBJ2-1	CASSETRGNEQFF	TGTGCCAGCAGTGAAACCAGGGGGAATGAGCAGTTCTTC
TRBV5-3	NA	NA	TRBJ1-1	CARSLVKRQPISEAFF	TGTGCCAGAAGCTTGGTGAAGAGACAGCCGATTTCTGAAGCTTTCTTT
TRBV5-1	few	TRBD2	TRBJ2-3	CASSAGAQRDTQYF	TGCGCCAGCAGCGCGGGAGCCCAGAGAGATACGCAGTATTTT
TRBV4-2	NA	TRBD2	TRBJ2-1	CASSQGTSGSYNEQFF	TGTGCCAGCAGCCAAGGGACTAGCGGGAGCTACAATGAGCAGTTCTTC
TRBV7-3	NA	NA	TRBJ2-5	CASSSGQLETQYF	TGTGCCAGCAGCTCCGGACAGTTAGAGACCCAGTACTTC
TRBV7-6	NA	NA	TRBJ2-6	CASSPDKVSPRANVLTF	TGTGCCAGCAGCCCCGACAAGGTGTCTCCGAGGGCCAACGTCCTGACTTTC
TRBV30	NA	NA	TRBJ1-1	CAWSIQGNTEAFF	TGTGCCTGGAGTATTCAGGGGAACACTGAAGCTTTCTTT
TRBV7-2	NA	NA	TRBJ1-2	CATRAQVKVNYGYTF	TGTGCCACCCGAGCCCAGGTAAAAGTCAACTATGGCTACACCTTC
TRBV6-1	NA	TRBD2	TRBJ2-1	CASSGERGRAYNEQFF	TGTGCCAGCAGTGGGGAGCGGGGCAGGGCCTACAATGAGCAGTTCTTC
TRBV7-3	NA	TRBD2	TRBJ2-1	CASSPIAGSSYNEQFF	TGTGCCAGCAGCCCAATAGCGGGAAGCTCCTACAATGAGCAGTTCTTC
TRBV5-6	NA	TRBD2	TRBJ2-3	CASSLQSLAGDGTDTQYF	TGTGCCAGCAGCTTGCAAAGCCTAGCGGGAGACGGCACAGATACGCAGTATTTT
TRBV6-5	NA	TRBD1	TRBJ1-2	CASSYNRDSYGYTF	TGTGCCAGCAGTTACAACCGGGACAGCTATGGCTACACCTTC
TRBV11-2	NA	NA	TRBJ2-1	CASSLESRGMNEQFF	TGTGCCAGCAGCTTAGAGAGCCGCGGGATGAATGAGCAGTTCTTC
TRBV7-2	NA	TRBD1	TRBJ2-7	CASSDRQGAVDEQYF	TGTGCCAGCAGCGACCGACAGGGGGCGGTTGACGAGCAGTACTTC
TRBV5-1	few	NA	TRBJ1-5	CASSLIGSPGQPQHF	TGCGCCAGCAGCTTGATCGGGAGCCCCGGACAGCCCCAGCATTTT
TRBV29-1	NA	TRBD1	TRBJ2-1	CSVEDQTGVNEQFF	TGCAGCGTTGAAGACCAGACAGGGGTCAATGAGCAGTTCTTC
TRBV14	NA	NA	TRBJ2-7	CASSRSAGPSYEQYF	TGTGCCAGCAGCAGATCAGCGGGCCCCTCCTACGAGCAGTACTTC
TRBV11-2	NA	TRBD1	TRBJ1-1	CASSKGQWNTEAFF	TGTGCCAGCAGCAAGGGACAGTGGAACACTGAAGCTTTCTTT
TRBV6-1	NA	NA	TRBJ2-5	CASSQLTGERETQYF	TGTGCCAGCAGCCAACTGACGGGGGAGCGCGAGACCCAGTACTTC
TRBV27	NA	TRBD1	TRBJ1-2	CASSRQGGYGYTF	TGTGCCAGCAGCCGACAGGGGGGCTATGGCTACACCTTC
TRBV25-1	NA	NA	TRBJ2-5	CASSEYQGSLETQYF	TGTGCCAGCAGTGAATATCAGGGAAGCCTTGAGACCCAGTACTTC
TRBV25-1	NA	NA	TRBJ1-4	CASSDVQGFSQKLFF	TGTGCCAGCAGTGACGTTCAGGGGTTCTCCCAAAAACTGTTTTTT
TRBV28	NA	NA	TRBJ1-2	CASSLTGGIGGYTF	TGTGCCAGCAGCCTCACGGGGGGGATTGGTGGCTACACCTTC
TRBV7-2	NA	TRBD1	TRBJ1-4	CASSLIGTGSEKLFF	TGTGCCAGCAGCTTAATAGGGACAGGGAGTGAAAAACTGTTTTTT
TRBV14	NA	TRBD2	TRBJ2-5	CASSPAGTSGKETQYF	TGTGCCAGCAGCCCTGCCGGGACTAGCGGCAAAGAGACCCAGTACTTC
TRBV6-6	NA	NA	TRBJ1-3	CASSWGGPSGNTIYF	TGTGCCAGCAGCTGGGGGGGGCCCTCTGGAAACACCATATATTTT
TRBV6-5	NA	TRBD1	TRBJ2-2	CASRTGQTSAGELFF	TGTGCCAGCAGGACGGGACAGACTTCGGCCGGGGAGCTGTTTTTT
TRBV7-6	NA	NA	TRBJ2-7	CASGKQDEQYF	TGTGCCAGCGGAAAACAGGACGAGCAGTACTTC
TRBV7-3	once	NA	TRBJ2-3	CASSSGGRTGTDTQYF	TGTGCCAGCAGCTCTGGGGGCAGAACCGGCACAGATACGCAGTATTTT
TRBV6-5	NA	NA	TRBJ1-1	CASSYSTLGGNTEAFF	TGTGCCAGCAGTTACAGTACCTTGGGGGGGAACACTGAAGCTTTCTTT
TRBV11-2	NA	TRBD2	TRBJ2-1	CASRFTSGYNEQFF	TGTGCCAGCAGATTTACTAGCGGCTACAATGAGCAGTTCTTC
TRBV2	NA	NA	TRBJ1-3	CASKGGGGSGNTIYF	TGTGCCAGCAAGGGGGGGGGTGGCTCTGGAAACACCATATATTTT
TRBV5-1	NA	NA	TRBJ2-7	CASSLGAGRRDEQYF	TGCGCCAGCAGCTTGGGTGCGGGGCGAAGAGACGAGCAGTACTTC
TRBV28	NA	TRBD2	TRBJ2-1	CASSTPMGGRGQFF	TGTGCCAGCAGTACCCCCATGGGCGGGAGGGGGCAGTTCTTC
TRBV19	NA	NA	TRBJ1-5	CASSIVGNRGNQPQHF	TGTGCCAGTAGTATTGTGGGGAACAGGGGCAATCAGCCCCAGCATTTT
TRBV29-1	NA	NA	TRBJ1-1	CSVGPGLTIEAFF	TGCAGCGTTGGCCCAGGGTTAACAATTGAAGCTTTCTTT
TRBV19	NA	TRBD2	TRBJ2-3	CASSPSEGRGGLPLQYF	TGTGCCAGTAGCCCGAGCGAGGGGCGGGGGGGCCTACCCCTACAGTATTTT
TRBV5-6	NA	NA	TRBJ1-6	CASSGTVSPLHF	TGTGCCAGCAGCGGGACTGTTTCACCCCTCCACTTT
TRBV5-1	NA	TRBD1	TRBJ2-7	CASSPGTGDDEQYF	TGCGCCAGCAGCCCCGGGACAGGGGATGACGAGCAGTACTTC
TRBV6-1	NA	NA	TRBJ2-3	CASSLTRTSTDTQYF	TGTGCCAGCAGCTTGACTAGAACTAGCACAGATACGCAGTATTTT
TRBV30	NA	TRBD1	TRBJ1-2	CAWSADRGNGYTF	TGTGCCTGGAGCGCGGACAGGGGTAATGGCTACACCTTC
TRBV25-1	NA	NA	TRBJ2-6	CASMYGANVLTF	TGTGCCAGCATGTATGGGGCCAACGTCCTGACTTTC